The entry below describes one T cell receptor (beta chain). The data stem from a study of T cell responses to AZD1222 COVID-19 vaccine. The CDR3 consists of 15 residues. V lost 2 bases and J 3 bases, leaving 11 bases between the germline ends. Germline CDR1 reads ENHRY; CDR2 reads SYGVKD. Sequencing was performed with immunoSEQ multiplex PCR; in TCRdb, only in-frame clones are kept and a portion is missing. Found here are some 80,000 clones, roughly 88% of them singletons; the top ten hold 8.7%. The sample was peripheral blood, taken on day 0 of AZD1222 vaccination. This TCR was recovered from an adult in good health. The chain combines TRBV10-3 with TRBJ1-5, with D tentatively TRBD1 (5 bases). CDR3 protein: CAISEGTRANQPQHF. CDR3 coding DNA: TGTGCCATCAGTGAGGGTACCAGGGCCAATCAGCCCCAGCATTTT.